This T cell receptor beta chain originates from a study of blood T cells in healthy people across ages (dated by TCRdb to the mid-2010s). General notes on the study: Template switching captured roughly one uniquely barcoded TCR beta cDNA molecule per two T cells in model experiments. Age-related changes in TCR beta repertoire diversity were measured in the study by deep sequencing normalized with unique cDNA molecular identifiers. The study analyzed two additional independent replicas of 1 million unique cDNA reads from the same blood draw for two donors, one aged 18 to 29 and one aged 80 or older. To avoid experimental bias, donors of different ages were spread randomly across the sequencing lanes. The donors were split into four age groups: young (average approximately 16 years), middle-aged (39), aged (about 62) and long-lived (roughly 77).

Of note for this clonotype: The antigen it recognizes is unknown. Base qualities are not recorded, but no much larger clone differs from it by a single base.

The CDR3 spans 17 residues, from the cysteine through the phenylalanine. Of all the DNA, just the CDR3 is kept, 51 bases in frame from base 1. The germline ends are 23 bases apart after V is trimmed by 5 bases and J by 4 bases. Based on the germline V gene (reference sequence), the CDR1 and CDR2 sequences are SEHNR and FQNEAQ. Study-wide conclusions, independent of this receptor: Compared with the aged group, the long-lived group had more naive CD4+ T cells, fewer expanded clones and increased TCR diversity, suggesting age selection. Observed TCR beta diversity per million T cells fell roughly linearly with age, and a significant reduction was already apparent by age around 36. There was a strong correlation between observed TCR beta diversity and the percentage of naive T cells measured by flow cytometry. Bulk unsorted PBMC profiling prevented conclusive comparison of naive and antigen-experienced compartments. The CMV infection status of donors was not known, potentially confounding age-related changes in expanded clonotypes. Estimates of total diversity based on one million sequenced T cells were regarded as lower bounds and as underestimates.

Systemically healthy Caucasian individuals from Russia, 39 in total and aged roughly 6 to 100 years, were included as donors. Approximately 9.3 milliliters of peripheral blood were drawn from each donor into EDTA-treated Vacutainer tubes. Ficoll-Paque density-gradient centrifugation was used to isolate PBMCs, with at least 6.5 million per sample. Total RNA was extracted from PBMCs with Trizol reagent, with at least 6 micrograms obtained per sample. For every donor, flow cytometry on a PBMC aliquot measured the percentage of naive CD45RAhigh/CD27high T cells. Libraries came from 5' RACE. Sequencing used an Illumina HiSeq 2500. A second PCR of about 7 to 12 cycles was run with a J-beta primer mix and a sample-barcoded 5' primer. Each TCR beta cDNA molecule received a unique molecular identifier from a template-switch 5' adaptor carrying 12 random nucleotides. Each sample yielded at least 2.5 million CDR3-containing paired-end reads. First-strand cDNA was synthesized from all RNA with the Mint cDNA synthesis kit, primed by a TRBC-specific oligonucleotide. Following uracil-DNA glycosylase treatment, a first 18-cycle PCR with universal primers M1SS and BC2_uni_R was performed on all cDNA. In the source study's methods: Normalization of each sample was performed by random selection of 1 million high-quality reads, each carrying a distinct molecular identifier. Reads sharing molecular identifiers were discarded rather than binned into consensus sequences. MiTCR, with a Q25 quality threshold and the strictest error-elimination algorithm, was used for CDR3 identification, clonotype clustering and error correction. Lower-bound total TCR beta diversity was estimated with a nonparametric unseen species model using Euler transformation. TCRdb cleaned the public reads at Q25 with fastp, built clones with MiXCR and kept in-frame beta chains. Rows with a matching CDR3 protein are joined into one entry that keeps the most common DNA and genes. TCRdb's processing, not the authors' own work, is the source of the V and J calls. The sample table shows some 1.5 million distinct CDR3 sequences, and 28% are seen once. The ten largest clones capture approximately 7.7% of the sample.

Sequencing input: blood. This sequence uses TRBV7-9 and TRBJ1-1, with TRBD1 perhaps the D gene, on 6 matching bases. This receptor was taken from a woman in her thirties in good health. This receptor has the CDR3 CASSATGGLNLATEAFF. The DNA is as follows: TGTGCCAGCAGCGCCACGGGGGGGCTTAATCTAGCCACTGAAGCTTTCTTT.